A selection of T cell receptor beta chains follows, all from one sample in a study of early T cells in non-severe SARS-CoV-2 infection. TCRdb called the 5' RACE reads again in MiXCR, with one record for every CDR3 protein. Counted here are tens of thousands of distinct CDR3 sequences, more than 10% occurring once; the ten biggest clones make up 3.5% to 5.5%. Material for sequencing was whole blood. The receptors shown here come from an adult who was a healthcare worker with PCR-confirmed SARS-CoV-2 infection or an uninfected control (not recorded which). Both conserved end residues are part of each CDR3. A D gene is named only where the DNA matches it firmly. Where a row states a size, it is once, few, many or the class of an expanded clone; other rows omit it.

J	D	V	size	CDR3	DNA
TRBJ2-1	TRBD2	TRBV19	many	CASRTLAGGDNEQFF	TGTGCCAGTAGAACACTAGCGGGGGGGGACAATGAGCAGTTCTTC
TRBJ2-2	.	TRBV9	.	CASSVIDTGELFF	TGTGCCAGCAGCGTAATTGACACCGGGGAGCTGTTTTTT
TRBJ2-3	TRBD2	TRBV4-2	few	CASSQSTSGTDTQYF	TGTGCCAGCAGCCAATCGACTAGCGGCACAGATACGCAGTATTTT
TRBJ2-1	.	TRBV27	.	CASSLGTDYNEQFF	TGTGCCAGCAGTTTAGGGACGGACTACAATGAGCAGTTCTTC
TRBJ2-3	.	TRBV29-1	.	CSVGRGGTDTQYF	TGCAGCGTGGGGCGAGGCGGCACAGATACGCAGTATTTT
TRBJ2-3	.	TRBV3-1	.	CASSRALAGDTQYF	TGTGCCAGCAGCCGCGCACTAGCCGGAGATACGCAGTATTTT
TRBJ1-5	.	TRBV30	many	CAWSREDSNQPQHF	TGTGCCTGGTCCCGGGAGGATAGCAATCAGCCCCAGCATTTT
TRBJ2-5	TRBD2	TRBV6-2/TRBV6-3	few	CASRGGAKETQYF	TGTGCCAGCCGGGGGGGCGCGAAAGAGACCCAGTACTTC
TRBJ2-3	TRBD2	TRBV6-1	few	CASSAAGDTDTQYF	TGTGCCAGCAGTGCGGCGGGGGACACAGATACGCAGTATTTT
TRBJ1-1	.	TRBV29-1	few	CSGRELGNTEAFF	TGCAGCGGACGGGAATTGGGGAACACTGAAGCTTTCTTT
TRBJ1-6	.	TRBV20-1	.	CSASVTANNSPLHF	TGCAGTGCTAGTGTTACAGCAAATAATTCACCCCTCCACTTT
TRBJ2-4	.	TRBV6-5	many	CASSYSQGTAKNIQYF	TGTGCCAGCAGTTACTCCCAGGGTACAGCCAAAAACATTCAGTACTTC
TRBJ2-7	.	TRBV4-1	many	CASSQDRGHEQYF	TGCGCCAGCAGCCAAGATCGGGGCCACGAGCAGTACTTC
TRBJ2-3	.	TRBV4-1	many	CASSQAGRTDTQYF	TGCGCCAGCAGCCAAGCGGGCCGCACAGATACGCAGTATTTT
TRBJ1-3	.	TRBV18	many	CASSPGRRNTIYF	TGTGCCAGCTCACCCGGACGGAGAAACACCATATATTTT
TRBJ2-7	TRBD2	TRBV24-1	.	CATSDASGTSYEQYF	TGTGCCACCAGTGATGCAAGCGGGACCTCCTACGAGCAGTACTTC
TRBJ1-1	.	TRBV12-3/TRBV12-4	.	CASTTGGTEAFF	TGTGCCAGCACCACGGGCGGCACTGAAGCTTTCTTT
TRBJ2-1	TRBD2	TRBV24-1	.	CATIGSGSPNEQFF	TGTGCCACCATTGGAAGCGGGAGCCCCAATGAGCAGTTCTTC
TRBJ2-1	.	TRBV6-5	few	CASRPGGYNEQFF	TGTGCCAGCAGGCCTGGAGGGTACAATGAGCAGTTCTTC
TRBJ2-1	.	TRBV7-8	many	CASSSAGTGPNEQFF	TGTGCCAGCAGCTCAGCCGGGACTGGACCTAATGAGCAGTTCTTC
TRBJ2-1	TRBD2	TRBV3-1	.	CASSQRGAASSYNEQFF	TGTGCCAGCAGCCAGCGGGGGGCGGCCAGCTCCTACAATGAGCAGTTCTTC
TRBJ2-3	.	TRBV5-4	.	CASSFRGTGPSTDTQYF	TGTGCCAGCAGCTTCCGAGGCACAGGGCCAAGCACAGATACGCAGTATTTT
TRBJ1-1	TRBD1	TRBV29-1	.	CSGGTGVTEAFF	TGCAGCGGCGGGACAGGGGTTACTGAAGCTTTCTTT
TRBJ2-3	TRBD1	TRBV7-6	many	CASSRGRQGKIADTQYF	TGTGCCAGCAGCAGAGGGCGACAGGGCAAAATAGCAGATACGCAGTATTTT
TRBJ2-1	.	TRBV29-1	many	CSVGRYNEQFF	TGCAGCGTTGGACGGTACAATGAGCAGTTCTTC
TRBJ2-7	.	TRBV7-8	few	CASSLRPDSSSYEQYF	TGTGCCAGCAGCTTACGGCCGGACAGTAGCTCCTACGAGCAGTACTTC
TRBJ1-1	.	TRBV29-1	many	CSVGGVSTEAFF	TGCAGCGTTGGTGGGGTATCCACTGAAGCTTTCTTT
TRBJ2-7	TRBD1	TRBV13	many	CASSSSPGQGGEQYF	TGTGCCAGCAGCTCATCCCCGGGACAGGGGGGCGAGCAGTACTTC
TRBJ2-1	.	TRBV7-8	.	CASSKREWDFGNEQFF	TGTGCCAGCAGCAAGCGAGAATGGGACTTCGGCAATGAGCAGTTCTTC
TRBJ2-5	.	TRBV7-2	few	CASSRRTVQETQYF	TGTGCCAGCAGCCGACGGACCGTACAAGAGACCCAGTACTTC
TRBJ2-7	.	TRBV12-3/TRBV12-4	few	CASSLKYEQYF	TGTGCCAGCAGTTTAAAATACGAGCAGTACTTC
TRBJ1-1	.	TRBV27	many	CASSLKRGVNTEAFF	TGTGCCAGCAGTTTGAAGAGGGGTGTGAACACTGAAGCTTTCTTT
TRBJ1-2	TRBD1	TRBV2	few	CASSEGSGGAYGYTF	TGTGCCAGCAGTGAAGGGTCAGGGGGCGCCTATGGCTACACCTTC
TRBJ1-4	TRBD1	TRBV3-1	many	CASSPPGQGVLDEKLFF	TGTGCCAGCAGTCCCCCGGGACAGGGGGTTTTGGATGAAAAACTGTTTTTT
TRBJ2-1	.	TRBV29-1	many	CSGRSLGLGDRNEQFF	TGCAGCGGGAGGAGCCTAGGGCTAGGGGATAGAAATGAGCAGTTCTTC
TRBJ1-2	.	TRBV10-3	many	CAIHEGSGGYGYTF	TGTGCCATCCACGAGGGCTCCGGGGGTTATGGCTACACCTTC
TRBJ1-1	.	TRBV6-2/TRBV6-3	few	CASRDQRAEAFF	TGTGCCAGCAGGGACCAGAGGGCTGAAGCTTTCTTT
TRBJ2-3	TRBD2	TRBV11-3	few	CASSPGGAGTDTQYF	TGTGCCAGCAGCCCCGGGGGGGCCGGCACAGATACGCAGTATTTT
TRBJ2-7	.	TRBV5-1	few	CASSPPTGQYEQYF	TGCGCCAGCAGCCCGCCCACGGGCCAGTACGAGCAGTACTTC
TRBJ2-7	.	TRBV4-1	few	CASSQPSGALYEQYF	TGCGCCAGCAGCCAACCCTCAGGGGCACTCTACGAGCAGTACTTC
TRBJ2-1	TRBD1	TRBV6-5	.	CASSPSTGELPNEQFF	TGTGCCAGCAGTCCTTCAACAGGGGAGTTGCCCAATGAGCAGTTCTTC
TRBJ2-1	.	TRBV10-3	few	CAISERGYNEQFF	TGTGCCATCAGTGAAAGAGGATACAATGAGCAGTTCTTC
TRBJ1-5	.	TRBV10-2	few	CASRDGNQPQHF	TGCGCCAGCAGGGACGGGAATCAGCCCCAGCATTTT
TRBJ2-1	TRBD2	TRBV5-4	few	CASSLPSGRTLNGEQFF	TGTGCCAGCAGCTTGCCGAGCGGGAGGACACTGAACGGTGAGCAGTTCTTC
TRBJ1-1	.	TRBV3-1	many	CASSQDAGVPEAFF	TGTGCCAGCAGCCAAGATGCAGGAGTCCCTGAAGCTTTCTTT